This is a list of T cell receptor beta chains from one sample in a study of vaccination effects on CD4 cells after COVID-19. For these receptors, no antigen is known. Generated by immunoSEQ multiplex PCR, the TCRdb table keeps only in-frame clones and is missing some. The sample carries about 73,000 clones, roughly 73% recorded once. Source: CD4+ T cells from PBMCs cultured without peptide, taken after COVID-19 vaccination. The receptors stem from a human donor who received a COVID-19 vaccine. The CDR3 runs from the conserved cysteine through the conserved F or W. A D gene is named only where the DNA matches it firmly. Clone size is not always given. Where it is, it says once, few, many or a class for expanded clones.

D	J	V	length	size	DNA	CDR3
NA	TRBJ2-6	TRBV19	12	NA	TGTGCCAGTACCTCTGGGGCCAACGTCCTGACTTTC	CASTSGANVLTF
NA	TRBJ2-2	TRBV5-5	13	NA	TGTGCCAGCAGCTTGGGGGGTACCGGGGAGCTGTTTTTT	CASSLGGTGELFF
NA	TRBJ2-5	TRBV5-1	16	NA	TGCGCCAGCAGCTTGAACGCGGGGGCCTTACAAGAGACCCAGTACTTC	CASSLNAGALQETQYF
TRBD1	TRBJ1-5	TRBV6-6	15	few	TGTGCCAGCAGTTACCGACAGGGAGGAGGTCAGCCCCAGCATTTT	CASSYRQGGGQPQHF
TRBD1	TRBJ1-2	TRBV5-4	15	few	TGTGCCAGCAGCCCAGTAAGTGGGACAGGGATCGTTAACACCTTC	CASSPVSGTGIVNTF
TRBD1	TRBJ2-2	TRBV7-9	14	NA	TGTGCCAGCAGCCGGGGACAGGGGGCCGGGGAGCTGTTTTTT	CASSRGQGAGELFF
NA	TRBJ2-1	TRBV25-1	14	NA	TGTGCCAGCAGTACGGGTGCGAGCTGGAATGAGCAGTTCTTC	CASSTGASWNEQFF
NA	TRBJ1-4	TRBV6-6	13	few	TGTGCCAGCAGACCGGACCCATTCGAAAAACTGTTTTTT	CASRPDPFEKLFF
NA	TRBJ1-6	TRBV27	15	NA	TGTGCCATCGACAGGTTCGCCTGGGGTAATTCACCCCTCCACTTT	CAIDRFAWGNSPLHF
NA	TRBJ2-1	TRBV7-3	13	NA	TGTGCCAGCAGCTTAACCACGGGCAATGAGCAGTTCTTC	CASSLTTGNEQFF
NA	TRBJ2-3	TRBV12-3/TRBV12-4	12	NA	TGTGCCAGCAGTCTCACCATGGATACGCAGTATTTT	CASSLTMDTQYF
NA	TRBJ2-3	TRBV5-6	15	NA	TGTGCCAGCAGCTTTGGTGTGACTTACACAGATACGCAGTATTTT	CASSFGVTYTDTQYF
TRBD1	TRBJ2-5	TRBV4-1	15	NA	TGCGCCAGCAGCCCGTCCGGACAGGGGGAGGAGACCCAGTACTTC	CASSPSGQGEETQYF
NA	TRBJ1-2	TRBV28	11	NA	TGTGCCAGCAGTCCCTTTGGGGGACCCGTCTTC	CASSPFGGPVF
TRBD2	TRBJ2-3	TRBV20-1	16	NA	TGCAGTGCTAGTTTTTTAGCGGGGCAGCACACAGATACGCAGTATTTT	CSASFLAGQHTDTQYF
NA	TRBJ2-2	TRBV28	14	NA	TGTGCCAGCACCCCTCGGGTGCTAAGCGGGGAGCTGTTTTTT	CASTPRVLSGELFF
NA	TRBJ2-3	TRBV7-2	16	NA	TGTGCCAGCAGCCCGAACGCCCCCCTACGCACAGATACGCAGTATTTT	CASSPNAPLRTDTQYF
NA	TRBJ2-2	TRBV3-1/TRBV3-2	16	NA	TGTGCCAGCAGCCAAGAGGTAGGGGCGAACACCGGGGAGCTGTTTTTT	CASSQEVGANTGELFF
TRBD1	TRBJ1-2	TRBV20-1	11	NA	TGCGGGTCCCGACAGGGTTATGGCTACACCTTC	CGSRQGYGYTF
NA	TRBJ2-3	TRBV9	13	NA	TGTGCCAGCAGCGATGCCCCTACAGATACGCAGTATTTT	CASSDAPTDTQYF
NA	TRBJ2-5	TRBV4-2	14	once	TGTGCCAGCAGCCAAGATCGAATAGCAGAGACCCAGTACTTC	CASSQDRIAETQYF
TRBD1	TRBJ1-5	TRBV4-1	16	few	TGCGCCAGCAGCCACTCCGGACAGGGGGCAACTCAGCCCCAGCATTTT	CASSHSGQGATQPQHF
NA	TRBJ2-3	TRBV29-1	13	NA	TGCAGCGTCACAGGGCCCCCCACAGATACGCAGTATTTT	CSVTGPPTDTQYF
TRBD1	TRBJ1-1	TRBV28	17	NA	TGTGCCAGCATTCGAGGGAGCGCAGGGGGTCTAAACACTGAAGCTTTCTTT	CASIRGSAGGLNTEAFF
NA	TRBJ1-1	TRBV2	14	NA	TGTGCCAGCAGTAAAGGGGGGGCAGACACTGAAGCTTTCTTT	CASSKGGADTEAFF
NA	TRBJ1-2	TRBV6-1	15	once	TGTGCCAGCAGTGAAGTATACGGAGAAACCTATGGCTACACCTTC	CASSEVYGETYGYTF
NA	TRBJ2-3	TRBV19	14	NA	TGTGCCAGTAGTATAGGCGGAAGCACAGATACGCAGTATTTT	CASSIGGSTDTQYF
NA	TRBJ1-4	TRBV19	15	NA	TGTGCCAGTACTCTCTGGGCTACAACTAATGAAAAACTGTTTTTT	CASTLWATTNEKLFF
NA	TRBJ1-2	TRBV5-1	19	NA	TGCGCCAGCAGCTTGGAGTCCGACTCGCGGTTGGTTGCTAACTATGGCTACACCTTC	CASSLESDSRLVANYGYTF
TRBD1	TRBJ1-2	TRBV18	15	once	TGTGCCAGCTCCCCCGGACAGGTATCCCACTATGGCTACACCTTC	CASSPGQVSHYGYTF
NA	TRBJ1-6	TRBV6-5	14	NA	TGTGCCAGCAGTTACCAGGCAGGGAACTCACCCCTCCACTTT	CASSYQAGNSPLHF
NA	TRBJ1-2	TRBV6-6	15	few	TGTGCCAGCAGTCTGGACAGTTCGATTAACTATGGCTACACCTTC	CASSLDSSINYGYTF
NA	TRBJ1-5	TRBV28	14	NA	TGTGCCAGCAGTTTATTTCCGGGACATCAGCCCCAGCATTTT	CASSLFPGHQPQHF
NA	TRBJ2-2	TRBV7-2	16	once	TGTGCCAGCAGCTTAGGGGGGGGCGGCAACACCGGGGAGCTGTTTTTT	CASSLGGGGNTGELFF
NA	TRBJ1-1	TRBV6-5	13	NA	TGTGCCAGCAGTTACCGGGCCAACACTGAAGCTTTCTTT	CASSYRANTEAFF
NA	TRBJ2-2	TRBV2	12	NA	TGTGCCAGCACCCAAGGGGCCGGGGAGCTGTTTTTT	CASTQGAGELFF